Ten or more counts support the clone carrying this T cell receptor (beta chain). The target antigen is unknown. Specified time point: longitudinal time-point 3. Serving as healthy controls were blood bank volunteers based in Maryland, USA. TCRdb fed the 5' RACE reads into MiXCR, producing one record per CDR3 protein. Here the sample spans around 53,000 distinct CDR3 sequences, roughly 8.8% being singletons. This sample was taken from a study of neurological immune-mediated disorders. Study-wide results and limits: In HTLV-1-associated myelopathy, TCR clonal expansion was greatest, whereas multiple sclerosis had the least, falling below healthy controls.

Input material: PBMCs. This TCR was sampled from a woman aged 35 to 49 in good health.

The CDR3 sequence: CASRTGDYGYTF. The CDR3 bases are TGTGCCAGCAGAACAGGGGACTATGGCTACACCTTC. The chain couples TRBV27 to TRBJ1-2; TRBD1 matches at 7 bases. J gave up 3 bases and V 6 bases, and 1 base lay outside the gene matches. Germline V gives CDR1 MNHEY, CDR2 SMNVEV (reference sequence). The CDR3 length is 12 residues.